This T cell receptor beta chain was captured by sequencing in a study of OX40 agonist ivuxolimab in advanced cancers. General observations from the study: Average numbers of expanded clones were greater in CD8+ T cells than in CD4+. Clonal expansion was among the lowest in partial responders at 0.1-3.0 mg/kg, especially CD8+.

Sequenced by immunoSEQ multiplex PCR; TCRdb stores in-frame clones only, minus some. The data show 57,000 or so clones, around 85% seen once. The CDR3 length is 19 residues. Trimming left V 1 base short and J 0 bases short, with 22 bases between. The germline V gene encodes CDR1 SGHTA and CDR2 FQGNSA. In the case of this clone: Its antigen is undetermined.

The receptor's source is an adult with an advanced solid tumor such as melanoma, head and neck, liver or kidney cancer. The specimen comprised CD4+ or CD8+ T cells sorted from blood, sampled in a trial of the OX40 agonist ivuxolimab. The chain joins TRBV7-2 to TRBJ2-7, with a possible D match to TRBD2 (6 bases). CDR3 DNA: TGTGCCAGCAGCTTAGGAGGGAGCTATGGACACGGGAGCTCCTACGAGCAGTACTTC. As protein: CASSLGGSYGHGSSYEQYF.